This entry concerns a single T cell receptor beta chain. A second about 6 to 12 cycle PCR used barcoded and J-beta primers. TCRdb called the 5' RACE reads again in MiXCR, with one record for every CDR3 protein. In the table there are around 1,500,000 distinct CDR3 sequences, 42% of which are singletons. This specimen comes from a study of blood T cells in healthy people across ages. Turning to the study itself: In model experiments, template switching was able to capture about one barcoded beta molecule for every two T cells that were present.

The CDR3 is made up of 16 amino acids. Trimming removed 3 bases from V and 1 base from J; junction bases left unmatched: 6. Looked up from germline, CDR1 is MGHRA and CDR2 is YSYEKL. Every donor contributed 8 to 10 milliliters of peripheral blood by blood draw. The specimen sequenced was blood. The origin of this receptor is a woman younger than 35 in good health. The chain uses TRBV4-1 and TRBJ2-3; 8 positions match TRBD2. CDR3 in DNA: TGCGCCAGCAGCCACCGGAATAGCGGGGGCACAGATACGCAGTATTTT. It is translated as CASSHRNSGGTDTQYF.